This entry is about one T cell receptor (beta chain). As yet, its antigen is unknown. The data are from a study of CD4 T cells in relation to SARS-CoV-2 and coronaviruses. Study-wide context: The restricting HLA molecule for shared crossreactive spike epitopes was mapped.

Clones were read by immunoSEQ multiplex PCR, and TCRdb kept only the in-frame ones, dropping some. In the table there are 9,000 to 15,000 clones, about 78% of which are singletons. Findings and caveats of the study: Each donor contributed either pre-pandemic or post-infection samples, not both.

The unexposed donors gave CD4+ T cells in about 2011-2018, prior to COVID-19. The cells were cultured for around ten days before CD4+ T cells were isolated. Cells permitting, SARS-CoV-2 S/N and four cold-coronavirus spikes were tested on unexposed-donor CD4+ T cells. Germline lookup yields CDR1 SGHTA and CDR2 FQGTGA. The CDR3 length is 15 residues. The V segment lost 2 bases and the J segment 1 base; nucleotides outside the gene matches: 3. Source material: CD4+ T cells from PBMCs, cultured in vitro. This receptor was obtained from a human donor in good health. The rearrangement joins TRBV7-3 to TRBJ2-5, with TRBD1 matching 8 bases. The DNA for the CDR3 is TGTGCCAGCAGCTTATCCGGGACAGGCCAAGAGACCCAGTACTTC. It specifies CASSLSGTGQETQYF. Together with reference TRBV7-3 and TRBJ2-5, the CDR3 gives the full variable domain: GAGVSQTPSNKVTEKGKYVELRCDPISGHTALYWYRQSLGQGPEFLIYFQGTGAADDSGLPNDRFFAVRPEGSVSTLKIQRTERGDSAVYLCASSLSGTGQETQYFGPGTRLLVL.